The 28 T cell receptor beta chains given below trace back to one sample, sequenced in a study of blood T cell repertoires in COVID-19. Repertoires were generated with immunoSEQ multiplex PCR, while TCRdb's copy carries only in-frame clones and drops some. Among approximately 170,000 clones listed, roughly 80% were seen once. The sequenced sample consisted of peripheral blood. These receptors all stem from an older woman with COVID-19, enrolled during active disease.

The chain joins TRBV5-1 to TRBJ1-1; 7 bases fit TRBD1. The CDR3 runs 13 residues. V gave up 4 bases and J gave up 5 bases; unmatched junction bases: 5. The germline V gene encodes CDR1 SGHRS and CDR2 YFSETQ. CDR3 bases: TGCGCCAGCAGCGGACAGGAGGGGACTGAAGCTTTCTTT. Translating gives CASSGQEGTEAFF.

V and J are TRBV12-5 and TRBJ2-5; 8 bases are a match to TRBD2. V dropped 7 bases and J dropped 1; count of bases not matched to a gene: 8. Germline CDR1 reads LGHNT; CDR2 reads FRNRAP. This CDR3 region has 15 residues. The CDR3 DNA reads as TGTGCTAGTGCCTCCGAGCGGGGGACCCAAGAGACCCAGTACTTC. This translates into CASASERGTQETQYF. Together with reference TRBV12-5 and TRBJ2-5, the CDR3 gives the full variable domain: DARVTQTPRHKVTEMGQEVTMRCQPILGHNTVFWYRQTMMQGLELLAYFRNRAPLDDSGMPKDRFSAEMPDATLATLKIQPSEPRDSAVYFCASASERGTQETQYFGPGTRLLVL.

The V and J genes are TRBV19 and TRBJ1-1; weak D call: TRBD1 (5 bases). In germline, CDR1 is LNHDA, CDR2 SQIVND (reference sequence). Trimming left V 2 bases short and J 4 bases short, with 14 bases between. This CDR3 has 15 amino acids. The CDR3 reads CASSISQGYGTEAFF. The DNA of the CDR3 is TGTGCCAGTAGTATATCCCAGGGATACGGCACTGAAGCTTTCTTT.

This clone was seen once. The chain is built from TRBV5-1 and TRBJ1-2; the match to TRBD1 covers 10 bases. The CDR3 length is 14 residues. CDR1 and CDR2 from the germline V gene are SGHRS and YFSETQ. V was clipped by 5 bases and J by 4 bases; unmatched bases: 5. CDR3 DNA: TGCGCCAGCAGGGACGGGACAGGGGCCTATGGCTACACCTTC. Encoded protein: CASRDGTGAYGYTF.

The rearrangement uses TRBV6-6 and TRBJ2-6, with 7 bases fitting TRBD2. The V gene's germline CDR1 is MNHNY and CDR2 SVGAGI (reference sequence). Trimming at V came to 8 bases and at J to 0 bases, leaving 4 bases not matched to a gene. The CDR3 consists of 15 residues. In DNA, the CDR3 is TGTGCCAGCGGGGACTACCTCTCTGGGGCCAACGTCCTGACTTTC. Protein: CASGDYLSGANVLTF.

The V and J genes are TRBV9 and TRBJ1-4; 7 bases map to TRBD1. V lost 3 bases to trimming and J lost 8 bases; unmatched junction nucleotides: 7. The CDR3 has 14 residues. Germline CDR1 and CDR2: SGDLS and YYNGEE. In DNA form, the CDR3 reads TGTGCCAGCAGCGACGGAGACAGGGTCGAAAAACTGTTTTTT. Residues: CASSDGDRVEKLFF.

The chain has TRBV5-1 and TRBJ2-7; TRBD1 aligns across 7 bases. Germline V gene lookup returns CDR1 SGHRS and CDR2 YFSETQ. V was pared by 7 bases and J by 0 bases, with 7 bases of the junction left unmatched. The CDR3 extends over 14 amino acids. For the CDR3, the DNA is TGCGCCAGCCGTGACAGGGTAGGCTCCTACGAGCAGTACGTC. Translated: CASRDRVGSYEQYV.

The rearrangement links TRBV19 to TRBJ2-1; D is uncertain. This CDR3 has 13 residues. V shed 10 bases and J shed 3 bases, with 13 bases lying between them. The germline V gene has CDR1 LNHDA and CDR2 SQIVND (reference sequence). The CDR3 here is CATQAMGYNEQFF. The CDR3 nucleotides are TGTGCCACCCAGGCAATGGGCTACAATGAGCAGTTCTTC.

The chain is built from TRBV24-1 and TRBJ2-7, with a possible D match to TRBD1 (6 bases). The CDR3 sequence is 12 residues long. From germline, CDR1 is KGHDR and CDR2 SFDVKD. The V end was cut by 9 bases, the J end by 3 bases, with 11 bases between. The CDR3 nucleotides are TGTGCCACCGGACAGTGGAGCTACGAGCAGTACTTC. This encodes CATGQWSYEQYF.

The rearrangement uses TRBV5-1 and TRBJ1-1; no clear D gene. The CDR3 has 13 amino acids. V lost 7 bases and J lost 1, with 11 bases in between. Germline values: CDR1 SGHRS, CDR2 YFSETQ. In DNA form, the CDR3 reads TGCGCCAGCGGCGGAGCACCGAACACTGAAGCTTTCTTT. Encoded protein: CASGGAPNTEAFF.

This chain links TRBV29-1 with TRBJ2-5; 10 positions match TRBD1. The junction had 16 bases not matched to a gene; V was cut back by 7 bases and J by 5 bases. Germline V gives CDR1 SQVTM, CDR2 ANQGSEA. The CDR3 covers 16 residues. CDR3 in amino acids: CSGNGWDRGNAETQYF. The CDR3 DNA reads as TGCAGCGGTAACGGCTGGGACAGGGGAAATGCGGAGACCCAGTACTTC.

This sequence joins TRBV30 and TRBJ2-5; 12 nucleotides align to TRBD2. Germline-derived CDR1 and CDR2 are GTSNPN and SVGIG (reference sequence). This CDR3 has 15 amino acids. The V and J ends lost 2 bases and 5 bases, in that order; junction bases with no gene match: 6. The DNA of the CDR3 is TGTGCCTGGAGTCTACTAGCGGGAGGAGGCGAGACCCAGTACTTC. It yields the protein CAWSLLAGGGETQYF.

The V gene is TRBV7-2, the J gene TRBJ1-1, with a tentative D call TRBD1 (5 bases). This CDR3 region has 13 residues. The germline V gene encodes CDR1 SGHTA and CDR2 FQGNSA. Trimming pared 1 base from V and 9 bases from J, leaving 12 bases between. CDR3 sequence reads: CASSLGLGDKAFF. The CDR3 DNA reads TGTGCCAGCAGCTTAGGGTTAGGGGATAAAGCTTTCTTT.

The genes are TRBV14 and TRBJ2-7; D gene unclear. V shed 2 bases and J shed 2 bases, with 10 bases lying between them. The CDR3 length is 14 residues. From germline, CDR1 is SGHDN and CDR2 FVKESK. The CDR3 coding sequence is TGTGCCAGCAGCCAAATGCTGGGCCCCTACGAGCAGTACTTC. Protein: CASSQMLGPYEQYF.

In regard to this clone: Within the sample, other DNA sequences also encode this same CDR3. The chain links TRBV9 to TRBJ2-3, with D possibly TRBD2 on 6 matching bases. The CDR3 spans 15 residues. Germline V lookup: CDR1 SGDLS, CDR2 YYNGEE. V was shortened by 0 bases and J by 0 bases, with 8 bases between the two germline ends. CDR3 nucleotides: TGTGCCAGCAGCGTAGTGGGGGGAAGCACAGATACGCAGTATTTT. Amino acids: CASSVVGGSTDTQYF.

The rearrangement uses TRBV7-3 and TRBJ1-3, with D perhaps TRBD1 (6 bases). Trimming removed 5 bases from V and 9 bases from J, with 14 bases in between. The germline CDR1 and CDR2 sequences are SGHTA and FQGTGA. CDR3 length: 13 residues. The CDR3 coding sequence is TGTGCCAGCAGCCTGACAGGCGTTGGCACCATATATTTT. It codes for CASSLTGVGTIYF.

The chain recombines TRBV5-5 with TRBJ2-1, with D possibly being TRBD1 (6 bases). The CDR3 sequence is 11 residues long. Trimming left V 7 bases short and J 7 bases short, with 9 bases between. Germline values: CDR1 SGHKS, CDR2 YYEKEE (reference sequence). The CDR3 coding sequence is TGTGCCAGCTTCAGGGGTAATGAGCAGTTCTTC. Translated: CASFRGNEQFF.

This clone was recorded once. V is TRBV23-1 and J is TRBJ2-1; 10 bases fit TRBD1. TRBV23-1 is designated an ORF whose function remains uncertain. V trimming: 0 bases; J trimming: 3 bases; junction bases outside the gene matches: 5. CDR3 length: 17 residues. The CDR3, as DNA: TGCGCCAGCAGTCAATCCCAGGGACAGGGGTACTACAATGAGCAGTTCTTC. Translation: CASSQSQGQGYYNEQFF.

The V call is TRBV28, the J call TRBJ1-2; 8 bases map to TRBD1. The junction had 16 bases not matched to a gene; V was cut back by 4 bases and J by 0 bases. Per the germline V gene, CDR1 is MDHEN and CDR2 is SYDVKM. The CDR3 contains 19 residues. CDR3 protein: CASSSELGATGEANYGYTF. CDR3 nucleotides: TGTGCCAGCAGTTCCGAACTTGGGGCGACAGGGGAAGCTAACTATGGCTACACCTTC.

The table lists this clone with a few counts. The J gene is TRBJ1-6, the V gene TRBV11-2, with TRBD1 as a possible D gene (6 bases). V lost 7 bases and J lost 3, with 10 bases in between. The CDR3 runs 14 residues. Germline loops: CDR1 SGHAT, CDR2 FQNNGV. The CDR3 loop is CASNRDNYNSPLHF. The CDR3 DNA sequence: TGTGCCAGCAACCGGGACAACTATAATTCACCCCTCCACTTT.

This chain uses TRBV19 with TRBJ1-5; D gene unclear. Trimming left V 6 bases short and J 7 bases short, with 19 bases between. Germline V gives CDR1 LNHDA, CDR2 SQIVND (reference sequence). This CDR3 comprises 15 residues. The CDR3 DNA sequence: TGTGCCAGTAGAGACACCAGAGGGCCGGGACAGCCCCAGCATTTT. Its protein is CASRDTRGPGQPQHF.

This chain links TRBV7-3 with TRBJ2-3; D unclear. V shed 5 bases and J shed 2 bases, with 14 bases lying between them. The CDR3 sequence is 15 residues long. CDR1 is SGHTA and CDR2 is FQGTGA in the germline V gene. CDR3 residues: CASSTTRYPTDTQYF. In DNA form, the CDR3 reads TGTGCCAGCAGCACCACACGTTATCCCACAGATACGCAGTATTTT.

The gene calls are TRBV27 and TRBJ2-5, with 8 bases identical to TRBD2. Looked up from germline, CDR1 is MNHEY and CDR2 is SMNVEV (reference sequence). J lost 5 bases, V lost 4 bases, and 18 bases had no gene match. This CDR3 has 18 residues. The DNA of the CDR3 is TGTGCCAGCAGTTCGCACCTCCCAACCGGTCGCGGGAGGGAGACCCAGTACTTC. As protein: CASSSHLPTGRGRETQYF.

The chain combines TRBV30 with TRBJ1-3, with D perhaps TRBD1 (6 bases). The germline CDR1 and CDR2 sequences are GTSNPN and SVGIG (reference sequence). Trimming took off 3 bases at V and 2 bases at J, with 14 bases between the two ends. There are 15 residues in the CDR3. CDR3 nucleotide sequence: TGTGCCTGGAGCGTTGGGGGGGCTACTGGAAACACCATATATTTT. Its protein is CAWSVGGATGNTIYF.

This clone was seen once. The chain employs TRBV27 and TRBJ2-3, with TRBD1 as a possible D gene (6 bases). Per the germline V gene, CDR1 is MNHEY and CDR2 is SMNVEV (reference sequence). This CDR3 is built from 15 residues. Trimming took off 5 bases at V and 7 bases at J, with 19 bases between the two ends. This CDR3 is CASSGGWEIANTQYF. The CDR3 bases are TGTGCCAGCAGTGGGGGCTGGGAAATTGCAAATACGCAGTATTTT.

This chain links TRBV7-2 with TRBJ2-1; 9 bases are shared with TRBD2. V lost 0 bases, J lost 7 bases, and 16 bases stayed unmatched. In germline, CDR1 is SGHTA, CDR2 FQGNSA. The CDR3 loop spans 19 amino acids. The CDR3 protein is CASSLAVRGGRGGANEQFF. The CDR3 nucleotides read TGTGCCAGCAGCTTAGCAGTCCGTGGAGGTCGCGGGGGGGCGAATGAGCAGTTCTTC.

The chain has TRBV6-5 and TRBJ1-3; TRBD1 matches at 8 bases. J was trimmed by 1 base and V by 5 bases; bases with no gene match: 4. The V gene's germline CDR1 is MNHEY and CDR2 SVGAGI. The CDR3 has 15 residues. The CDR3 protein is CASSPQGASGNTIYF. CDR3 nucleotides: TGTGCCAGCAGTCCTCAGGGGGCTTCTGGAAACACCATATATTTT.

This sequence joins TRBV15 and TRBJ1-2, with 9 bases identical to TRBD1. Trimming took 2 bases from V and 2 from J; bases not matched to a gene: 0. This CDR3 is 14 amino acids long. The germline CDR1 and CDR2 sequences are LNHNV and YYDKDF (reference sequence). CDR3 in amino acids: CATSRTGGNYGYTF. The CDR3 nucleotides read TGTGCCACCAGCAGAACAGGGGGCAACTATGGCTACACCTTC.